This TCR beta chain appears in the sequencing data of a study of control samples from healthy donors and cancer patients. TCRdb's copy holds only in-frame clones and misses some; the assay was immunoSEQ multiplex PCR. The sample records about 57,000 clones, 75% to 95% being singletons. The CDR3 is 15 amino acids. V lost 4 bases to trimming and J lost 1 base, with 12 bases between them. Germline V lookup: CDR1 SGHTS, CDR2 YDEGEE. The origin of this receptor is a man aged 30 to 45 with colorectal cancer. Sequencing input: PBMCs. The chain links TRBV5-8 to TRBJ1-5, with a possible D match to TRBD1 (5 bases). CDR3 DNA sequence: TGTGCCAGCAGCCGACTTCAGGGAAGCAATCAGCCCCAGCATTTT. Translation: CASSRLQGSNQPQHF.